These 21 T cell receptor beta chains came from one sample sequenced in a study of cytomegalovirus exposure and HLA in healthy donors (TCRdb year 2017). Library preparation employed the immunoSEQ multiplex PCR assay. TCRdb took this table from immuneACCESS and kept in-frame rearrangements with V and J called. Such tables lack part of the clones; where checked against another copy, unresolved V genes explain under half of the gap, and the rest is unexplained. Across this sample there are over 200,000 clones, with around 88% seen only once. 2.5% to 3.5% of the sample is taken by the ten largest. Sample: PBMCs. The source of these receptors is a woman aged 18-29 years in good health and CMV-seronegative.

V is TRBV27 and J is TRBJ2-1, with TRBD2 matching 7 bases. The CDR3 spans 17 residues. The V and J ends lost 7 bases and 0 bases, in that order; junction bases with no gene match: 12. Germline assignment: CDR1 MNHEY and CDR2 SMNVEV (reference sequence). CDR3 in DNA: TGTGCCAGCACCACTGCCCCGGGGGGTGGCTCCTACAATGAGCAGTTCTTC. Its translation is CASTTAPGGGSYNEQFF.

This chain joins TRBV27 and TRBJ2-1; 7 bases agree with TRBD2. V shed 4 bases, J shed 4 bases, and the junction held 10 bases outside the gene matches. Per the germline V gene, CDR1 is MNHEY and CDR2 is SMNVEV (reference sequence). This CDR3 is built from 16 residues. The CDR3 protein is CASSSPGLGGYNEQFF. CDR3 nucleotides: TGTGCCAGCAGTTCCCCCGGACTAGGAGGATACAATGAGCAGTTCTTC.

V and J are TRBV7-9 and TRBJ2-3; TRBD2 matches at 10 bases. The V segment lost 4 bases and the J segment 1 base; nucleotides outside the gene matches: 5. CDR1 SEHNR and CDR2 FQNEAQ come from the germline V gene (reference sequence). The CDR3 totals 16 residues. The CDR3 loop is CASSSTSGFRTDTQYF. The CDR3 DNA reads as TGTGCCAGCAGCTCGACTAGCGGGTTCCGCACAGATACGCAGTATTTT.

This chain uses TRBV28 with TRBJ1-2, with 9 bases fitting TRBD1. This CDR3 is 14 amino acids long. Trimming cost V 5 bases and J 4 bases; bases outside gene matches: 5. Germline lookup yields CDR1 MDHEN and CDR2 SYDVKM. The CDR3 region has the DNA TGTGCCAGCAGTGCGGGACAGGGCCGCTATGGCTACACCTTC. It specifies CASSAGQGRYGYTF.

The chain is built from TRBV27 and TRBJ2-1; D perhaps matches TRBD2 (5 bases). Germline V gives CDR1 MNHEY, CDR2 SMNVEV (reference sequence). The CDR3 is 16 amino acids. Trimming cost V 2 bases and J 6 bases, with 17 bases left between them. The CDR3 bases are TGTGCCAGCAGTTTAAGGCTAGCTGAATCGGGCAATGAGCAGTTCTTC. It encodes CASSLRLAESGNEQFF.

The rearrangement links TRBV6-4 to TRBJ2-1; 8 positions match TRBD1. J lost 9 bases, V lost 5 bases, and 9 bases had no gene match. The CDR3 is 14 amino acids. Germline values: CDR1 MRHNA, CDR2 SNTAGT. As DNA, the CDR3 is TGTGCCAGCAGTTTAGACAGGGGCATAGGTGAGCAGTTCTTC. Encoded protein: CASSLDRGIGEQFF.

The CDR3 sequence: CASTLGASGPYNEQFF. As DNA, the CDR3 is TGTGCCAGCACCTTGGGGGCTAGCGGACCTTACAATGAGCAGTTCTTC. This chain uses TRBV7-2 with TRBJ2-1; a weak D match, TRBD2 (7 bases). Germline V gives CDR1 SGHTA, CDR2 FQGNSA. The germline V and J ends were trimmed by 7 bases and 4 bases, with 20 bases remaining between them. This CDR3 contains 16 residues.

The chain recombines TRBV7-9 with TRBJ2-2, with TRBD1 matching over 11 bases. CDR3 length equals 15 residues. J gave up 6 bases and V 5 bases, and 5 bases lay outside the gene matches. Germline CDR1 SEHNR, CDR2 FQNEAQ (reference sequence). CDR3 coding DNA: TGTGCCAGCAGCCAGAGGACAGGGGGCCCCGGGGAGCTGTTTTTT. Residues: CASSQRTGGPGELFF.

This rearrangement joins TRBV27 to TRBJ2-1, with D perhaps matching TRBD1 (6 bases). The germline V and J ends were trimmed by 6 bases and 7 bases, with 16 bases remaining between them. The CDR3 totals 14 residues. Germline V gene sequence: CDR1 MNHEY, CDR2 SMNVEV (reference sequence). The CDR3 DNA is TGTGCCAGCAGCCAGACGAACAGGGTAAATGAGCAGTTCTTC. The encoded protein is CASSQTNRVNEQFF.

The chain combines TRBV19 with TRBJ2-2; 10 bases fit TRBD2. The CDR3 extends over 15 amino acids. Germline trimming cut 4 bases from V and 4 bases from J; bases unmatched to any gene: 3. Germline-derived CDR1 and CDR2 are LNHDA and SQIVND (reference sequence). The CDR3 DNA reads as TGTGCCAGTAGTACTAGCGGGAGCTTCACCGGGGAGCTGTTTTTT. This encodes CASSTSGSFTGELFF. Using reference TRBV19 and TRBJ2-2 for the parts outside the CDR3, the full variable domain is DGGITQSPKYLFRKEGQNVTLSCEQNLNHDAMYWYRQDPGQGLRLIYYSQIVNDFQKGDIAEGYSVSREKKESFPLTVTSAQKNPTAFYLCASSTSGSFTGELFFGEGSRLTVL.

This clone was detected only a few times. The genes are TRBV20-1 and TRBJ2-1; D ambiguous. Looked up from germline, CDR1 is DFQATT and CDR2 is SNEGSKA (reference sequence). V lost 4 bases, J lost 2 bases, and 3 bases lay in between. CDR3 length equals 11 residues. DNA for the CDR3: TGCAGTGCTAACACCTACAATGAGCAGTTCTTC. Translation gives CSANTYNEQFF.

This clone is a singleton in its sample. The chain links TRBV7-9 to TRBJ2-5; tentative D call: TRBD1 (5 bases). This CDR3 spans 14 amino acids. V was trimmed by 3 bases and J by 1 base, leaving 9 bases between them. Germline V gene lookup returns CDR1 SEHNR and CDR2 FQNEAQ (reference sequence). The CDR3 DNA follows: TGTGCCAGCAGCTTCGACAGCCTCCAAGAGACCCAGTACTTC. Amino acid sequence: CASSFDSLQETQYF.

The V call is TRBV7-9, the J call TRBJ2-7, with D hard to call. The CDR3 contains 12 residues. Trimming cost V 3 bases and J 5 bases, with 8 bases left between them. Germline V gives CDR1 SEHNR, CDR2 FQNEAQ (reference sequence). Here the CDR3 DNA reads TGTGCCAGCAGCTTCTCAGTGCACGAGCAGTACTTC. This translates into CASSFSVHEQYF.

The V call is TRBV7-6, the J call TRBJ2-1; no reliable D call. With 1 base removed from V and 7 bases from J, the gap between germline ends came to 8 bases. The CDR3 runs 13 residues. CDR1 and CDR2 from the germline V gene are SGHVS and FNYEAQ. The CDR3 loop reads CASSLVRVNEQFF. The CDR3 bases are TGTGCCAGCAGCTTAGTAAGAGTTAATGAGCAGTTCTTC.

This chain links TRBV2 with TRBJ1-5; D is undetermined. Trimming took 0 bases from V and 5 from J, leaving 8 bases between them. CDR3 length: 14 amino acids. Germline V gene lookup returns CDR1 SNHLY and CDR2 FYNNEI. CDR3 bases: TGTGCCAGCAGTGAAGCAGGGAGGTATCAGCCCCAGCATTTT. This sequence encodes CASSEAGRYQPQHF.

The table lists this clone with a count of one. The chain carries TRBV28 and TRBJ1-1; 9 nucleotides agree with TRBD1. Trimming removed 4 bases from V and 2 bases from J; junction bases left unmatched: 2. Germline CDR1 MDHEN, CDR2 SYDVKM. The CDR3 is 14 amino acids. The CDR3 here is CASSWGQGNTEAFF. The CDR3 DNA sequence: TGTGCCAGCAGTTGGGGACAGGGTAACACTGAAGCTTTCTTT.

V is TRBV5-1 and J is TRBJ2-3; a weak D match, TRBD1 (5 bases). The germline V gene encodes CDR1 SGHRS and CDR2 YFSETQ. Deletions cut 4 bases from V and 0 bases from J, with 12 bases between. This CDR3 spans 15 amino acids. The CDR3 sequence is CASSQGRPSTDTQYF. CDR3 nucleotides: TGCGCCAGCAGCCAGGGTCGGCCTAGCACAGATACGCAGTATTTT.

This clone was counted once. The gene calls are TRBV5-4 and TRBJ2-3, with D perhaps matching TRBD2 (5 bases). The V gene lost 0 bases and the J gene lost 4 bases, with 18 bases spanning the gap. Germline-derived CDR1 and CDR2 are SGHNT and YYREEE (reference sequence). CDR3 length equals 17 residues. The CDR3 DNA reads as TGTGCCAGCAGCTTGGATCCGGGATCCCCTGGGGCAGATACGCAGTATTTT. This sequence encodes CASSLDPGSPGADTQYF.

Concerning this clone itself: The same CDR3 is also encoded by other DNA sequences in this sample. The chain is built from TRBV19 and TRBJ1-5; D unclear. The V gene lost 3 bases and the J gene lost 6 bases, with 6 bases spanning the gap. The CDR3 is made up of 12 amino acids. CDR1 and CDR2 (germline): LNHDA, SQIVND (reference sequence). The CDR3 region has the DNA TGTGCCAGTAGTATGGGAGCTCAGCCCCAGCATTTT. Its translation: CASSMGAQPQHF.

CDR3 nucleotides: TGTGCCAGTAGTATAGCGGCTAGCGGGAGAGAGACCCAGTACTTC. As protein: CASSIAASGRETQYF. The genes are TRBV19 and TRBJ2-5; 10 bases match TRBD2. Germline trimming cut 1 base from V and 4 bases from J; bases unmatched to any gene: 3. In germline, CDR1 is LNHDA, CDR2 SQIVND (reference sequence). CDR3 length: 15 residues.

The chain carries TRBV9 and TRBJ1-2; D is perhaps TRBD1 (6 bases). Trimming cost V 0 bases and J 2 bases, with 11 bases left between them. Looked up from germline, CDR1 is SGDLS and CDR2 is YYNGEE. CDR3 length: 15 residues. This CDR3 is CASSVGDRGNYGYTF. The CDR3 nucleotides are TGTGCCAGCAGCGTAGGGGATAGGGGGAACTATGGCTACACCTTC.